This is a list of T cell receptor beta chains from one sample in a study of control samples from healthy donors and cancer patients. The protocol was immunoSEQ multiplex PCR, while the TCRdb copy is restricted to in-frame clones and leaves out a portion. Of 150,000 or so clones listed, about 93% are singletons. Input material: blood. The receptors were gathered from a woman in her thirties in good health. CDR3s include the opening cysteine and the closing phenylalanine or tryptophan. D genes are given only for firm matches. Size is omitted from some rows. Given values are once, few, many or a class for expanded clones.

-	TRBD2	TRBV19	TRBJ2-2	TGTGCCAGTAGTGCGAGCGGGACGAACACCGGGGAGCTGTTTTTT	CASSASGTNTGELFF
-	-	TRBV7-9	TRBJ1-2	TGTGCCAGCAGCTTCGGCCCGGGGGAAAGACATGGCTACACCTTC	CASSFGPGERHGYTF
-	TRBD2	TRBV24-1	TRBJ2-1	TGTGCCACCAGTGATGCAAGCGGGAGGCTTTACAATGAGCAGTTCTTC	CATSDASGRLYNEQFF
-	-	TRBV30	TRBJ1-5	TGTGCCTGGAGTGAGGGACTGAGCAATCAGCCCCAGCATTTT	CAWSEGLSNQPQHF
-	-	TRBV28	TRBJ2-3	TGTGCCAGCAGTTTGCGTCTTTTAACGCAGTATTTT	CASSLRLLTQYF
-	-	TRBV2	TRBJ2-5	TGTGCCAGCAGTGAATTGCGGGGACATGAGACCCAGTACTTC	CASSELRGHETQYF
-	-	TRBV6-6	TRBJ2-5	TGTGCCAGCAGTTACCTCGGGGACCAGTACTTC	CASSYLGDQYF
-	-	TRBV28	TRBJ1-1	TGTGCCAGCAGAATCCCGAACACTGAAGCTTTCTTT	CASRIPNTEAFF
-	TRBD1	TRBV5-1	TRBJ1-1	TGCGCCAGCAGACCCGGGACAGGGGGGACTGAAGCTTTCTTT	CASRPGTGGTEAFF
-	TRBD1	TRBV6-5	TRBJ1-5	TGTGCCAGCAGCCAGACAGGGGGCCAGCAGCCCCAGCATTTT	CASSQTGGQQPQHF
-	-	TRBV18	TRBJ1-2	TGTGCCAGCTCACCGGGTGCATCTAACTATGGCTACACCTTC	CASSPGASNYGYTF
-	-	TRBV11-2	TRBJ2-7	TGTGCCAGCAGCCCTACCTTCGACAGGTCCTACGAGCAGTACTTC	CASSPTFDRSYEQYF
-	-	TRBV30	TRBJ2-1	TGTGCCTGCGGGCAGGAAAGCTACAATGAGCAGTTCTTC	CACGQESYNEQFF
-	TRBD1	TRBV5-4	TRBJ2-1	TGTGCCAGCAGCTCTGGGCCGACAGGGCCGAAAAGCTCCTACAATGAGCAGTTCTTC	CASSSGPTGPKSSYNEQFF
-	-	TRBV2	TRBJ2-7	TGTGCCAGCAGAGGGGTTCGGGACACCACCTACGAGCAGTACTTC	CASRGVRDTTYEQYF
-	-	TRBV18	TRBJ2-7	TGTGCCAGCTCACCACCGGGGGTCCACGAGCAGTACTTC	CASSPPGVHEQYF
few	-	TRBV5-1	TRBJ1-4	TGCGCCAGCAGCTTGGCCGGGGTGGCTAATGAAAAACTGTTTTTT	CASSLAGVANEKLFF
-	-	TRBV27	TRBJ1-6	TGTGCCAGCAGATCCACAGGGACCTCACCCCTCCACTTT	CASRSTGTSPLHF
once	TRBD1	TRBV28	TRBJ2-2	TGTGCCAGCAGTTTATTCAGGGGGTACACCGGGGAGCTGTTTTTT	CASSLFRGYTGELFF
-	-	TRBV9	TRBJ2-1	TGTGCCAGCAGCCCCCTTACCTACAATGAGCAGTTCTTC	CASSPLTYNEQFF
-	-	TRBV18	TRBJ2-3	TGTGCCAGCTCACCACGGCCAGATACGCAGTATTTT	CASSPRPDTQYF
-	-	TRBV30	TRBJ2-3	TGTGCCTGGGTCCCCCCAAGGGCAGATACGCAGTATTTT	CAWVPPRADTQYF